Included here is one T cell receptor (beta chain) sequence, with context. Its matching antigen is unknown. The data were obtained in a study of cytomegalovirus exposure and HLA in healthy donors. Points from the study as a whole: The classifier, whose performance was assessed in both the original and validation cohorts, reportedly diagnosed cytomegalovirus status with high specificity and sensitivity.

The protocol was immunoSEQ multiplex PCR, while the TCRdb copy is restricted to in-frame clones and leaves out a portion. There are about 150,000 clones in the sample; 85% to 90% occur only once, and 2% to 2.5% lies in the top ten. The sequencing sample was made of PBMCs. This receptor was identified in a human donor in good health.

CDR3 amino acids: CASTREGMGEAFF. The CDR3 nucleotides read TGTGCCAGCACCCGGGAGGGGATGGGTGAAGCTTTCTTT. The genes are TRBV6-6 and TRBJ1-1, with a tentative D call TRBD1 (5 bases). The germline V and J ends were trimmed by 7 bases and 7 bases, with 16 bases remaining between them. CDR1 and CDR2 from the germline V gene are MNHNY and SVGAGI (reference sequence). The CDR3 has 13 amino acids.